This T cell receptor beta chain was sequenced for a study of T-cell reconstitution after alpha-beta-depleted transplantation in children (dated by TCRdb to 2016 to 2018). For context, the study as a whole: Using TCR repertoire profiling, the study quantitatively followed how T-cell immune reconstitution unfolded in children after TCRalphabeta/CD19-depleted allogeneic hematopoietic cell transplantation. General study outcomes and caveats: Over the following months the frequencies of hyperexpanded clones went down, and after one year T-cell counts and TCRbeta diversity were mostly credited to newly produced T cells. In some patients, the high TCRbeta diversity seen at day 60 was put down to recipient T cells and intrathymic progenitors that had survived conditioning. About two months after transplant, the apparently early recovery of alphabetaT-cell counts reportedly depended on just several hundred clones that had expanded rapidly and came from non-depleted graft cells.

Remarks on this clonotype: There is no known antigen for this receptor. Per-nucleotide qualities are absent, and no much larger clonotype sits a single base away.

Its CDR3 holds 9 amino acids, cysteine through phenylalanine. The read is trimmed to its CDR3 DNA, 27 bases read in frame from base 1. Trimming removed 10 bases from V and 4 bases from J, leaving 4 bases between the germline ends. Explained via the paper, the treatment or condition label denotes: allogeneic hematopoietic cell transplantation with graft depleted of TCRalphabeta T cells and CD19 B cells. The transplant recipients were children given TCRalphabeta/CD19-depleted allogeneic hematopoietic cell grafts. The library was built by means of PCR. Sequencing took place on an Illumina HiSeq 2500. TCR libraries were prepared with molecular barcoding, using unique molecular identifiers to normalize TCRbeta repertoire quantification. TCRdb reworked the public reads: Q25 trimming with fastp, MiXCR clone assembly, productive beta chains retained. CDR3 protein duplicates are merged, each entry listing the most common genes and DNA. Across this sample there are about 980,000 distinct CDR3 sequences, with less than 30% seen only once. The ten top clones hold more than 25% of the sample.

The TCR sequence derives from a boy under three years old who had a stem cell transplant for SCID, so the T cells may come from the graft donor. The chain joins TRBV12-3 or TRBV12-4 to TRBJ1-1; the D gene remains uncertain. The sample here was PBMCs, mostly from graft donor cells, taken 360 days after TCRalphabeta/CD19-depleted stem cell transplant. The DNA sequence is TGTGCCACACCCACTGAAGCTTTCTTT. Its amino acids are CATPTEAFF.